The rows below give T cell receptor beta chains drawn from one sample of a study of blood T cell repertoires in COVID-19. Sequencing was performed with immunoSEQ multiplex PCR; in TCRdb, only in-frame clones are kept and a portion is missing. The table shows 270,000 or so clones, with roughly 85% occurring only once. Material for sequencing was PBMCs or T cells enriched from blood (not recorded which). Every receptor here comes from a woman aged 45 to 65 who had been exposed to COVID-19. Each CDR3 is given with its conserved first and last residue. D genes are given only for firm matches. Rows give clone size only sometimes, using once, few, many, or a class for an expanded clone.

j_call: TRBJ2-7
clone_size: -
d_call: TRBD2
v_call: TRBV7-2
cdr3_nt: TGTGCCAGCAGCTTAGGGCTAGCGGGGGGTTACGAGCAGTACTTC
cdr3_aa: CASSLGLAGGYEQYF

j_call: TRBJ2-1
clone_size: -
d_call: TRBD2
v_call: TRBV18
cdr3_nt: TGTGCCAGCTCACCACCCAGCGGGGGCAACAATGAGCAGTTCTTC
cdr3_aa: CASSPPSGGNNEQFF

j_call: TRBJ2-1
clone_size: -
d_call: TRBD2
v_call: TRBV7-2
cdr3_nt: TGTGCCAGCAGCTTAGTGTGGGACTACGACGGCAATGAGCAGTTCTTC
cdr3_aa: CASSLVWDYDGNEQFF

j_call: TRBJ2-3
clone_size: -
d_call: -
v_call: TRBV29-1
cdr3_nt: TGCAGCGTTGCAGCGAGCGGAGGCACAGATACGCAGTATTTT
cdr3_aa: CSVAASGGTDTQYF

j_call: TRBJ1-1
clone_size: -
d_call: -
v_call: TRBV18
cdr3_nt: TGTGCCAGCTCACAGGGGCTACCGAGTGAAGCTTTCTTT
cdr3_aa: CASSQGLPSEAFF

j_call: TRBJ1-5
clone_size: -
d_call: -
v_call: TRBV5-6
cdr3_nt: TGTGCCAGCAGCTTTGCCGGGGATCAGCCCCAGCATTTT
cdr3_aa: CASSFAGDQPQHF

j_call: TRBJ1-3
clone_size: -
d_call: TRBD1
v_call: TRBV7-2
cdr3_nt: TGTGCCAGCAGCCCTGGGCCCGCAGGGGGCGCTGGAAACACCATATATTTT
cdr3_aa: CASSPGPAGGAGNTIYF

j_call: TRBJ1-1
clone_size: -
d_call: TRBD1
v_call: TRBV28
cdr3_nt: TGTGCCAGCAGTTCCCCATACCTCAGGGGGACCGGAGCTTTCTTT
cdr3_aa: CASSSPYLRGTGAFF

j_call: TRBJ2-3
clone_size: -
d_call: TRBD1
v_call: TRBV2
cdr3_nt: TGTGCCAGCAGTAGGGACAGGGGTGGGAAAAAGTATTTT
cdr3_aa: CASSRDRGGKKYF

j_call: TRBJ1-5
clone_size: few
d_call: -
v_call: TRBV6-1
cdr3_nt: TGTGCCAGCAGTGACAGATGGGCGGGGGATCAGCCCCAGCATTTT
cdr3_aa: CASSDRWAGDQPQHF

j_call: TRBJ1-5
clone_size: -
d_call: -
v_call: TRBV5-6
cdr3_nt: TGTGCCAGCAGCTTGGGAGGGGGTCGGCCCCAGCATTTT
cdr3_aa: CASSLGGGRPQHF

j_call: TRBJ1-6
clone_size: -
d_call: -
v_call: TRBV5-1
cdr3_nt: TGCGCCAGCACCCCAACCGGGGTGACGAATTCACCCCTCCACTTT
cdr3_aa: CASTPTGVTNSPLHF

j_call: TRBJ1-1
clone_size: -
d_call: -
v_call: TRBV2
cdr3_nt: TGTGCCAGCAGGTTGAAACAGGGATCGTCTGAAGCTTTCTTT
cdr3_aa: CASRLKQGSSEAFF

j_call: TRBJ1-5
clone_size: -
d_call: TRBD1
v_call: TRBV2
cdr3_nt: TGTGCCAGCAGGGAGACAGGGGGCAAGTTCAGCAATCAGCCCCAGCATTTT
cdr3_aa: CASRETGGKFSNQPQHF

j_call: TRBJ1-6
clone_size: few
d_call: -
v_call: TRBV2
cdr3_nt: TGTGCCAGCAGGGCAGGGGACCTACCTGGAATTTCACCCCTCCACTTT
cdr3_aa: CASRAGDLPGISPLHF

j_call: TRBJ2-2
clone_size: few
d_call: TRBD1
v_call: TRBV5-6
cdr3_nt: TGTGCCAGCAGCCCCGAGACAGGGGGCGCGGGCACCGGGGAGCTGTTTTTT
cdr3_aa: CASSPETGGAGTGELFF

j_call: TRBJ2-7
clone_size: -
d_call: -
v_call: TRBV5-1
cdr3_nt: TGCGCCAGCAGCTTGGACGGGGGGCGCTCCTACGAGCAGTACTTC
cdr3_aa: CASSLDGGRSYEQYF

j_call: TRBJ2-7
clone_size: -
d_call: TRBD2
v_call: TRBV27
cdr3_nt: TGTGCCAGCAGCCAGGGACTAGCGGGGGGGTTTTATGAGCAGTACTTC
cdr3_aa: CASSQGLAGGFYEQYF

j_call: TRBJ2-2
clone_size: -
d_call: -
v_call: TRBV18
cdr3_nt: TGTGCCAGCTCACCATCCCTCTCCGGGGAGCTGTTTTTT
cdr3_aa: CASSPSLSGELFF

j_call: TRBJ1-1
clone_size: -
d_call: -
v_call: TRBV5-1
cdr3_nt: TGCGCCAGCAGCTTGGTGGATTTCATTGGGAGTGAAGCTTTCTTT
cdr3_aa: CASSLVDFIGSEAFF

j_call: TRBJ1-1
clone_size: -
d_call: -
v_call: TRBV11-3
cdr3_nt: TGTGCCAGCAGCTTGGGAGGGTGGGGCACTGAAGCTTTCTTT
cdr3_aa: CASSLGGWGTEAFF

j_call: TRBJ2-7
clone_size: -
d_call: TRBD1
v_call: TRBV5-1
cdr3_nt: TGCGCCAGCAGCTTCCTTCCGGACAGGGGCTACGAGCAGTACTTC
cdr3_aa: CASSFLPDRGYEQYF

j_call: TRBJ1-1
clone_size: -
d_call: -
v_call: TRBV6-5
cdr3_nt: TGTGCCAGCATACCCGGGGGGGCAACGGGGACTGAAGCTTTCTTT
cdr3_aa: CASIPGGATGTEAFF

j_call: TRBJ2-3
clone_size: -
d_call: TRBD2
v_call: TRBV5-1
cdr3_nt: TGCGCCAGCAGCTCAGCGGGGTTCCACACAGATACGCAGTATTTT
cdr3_aa: CASSSAGFHTDTQYF

j_call: TRBJ2-2
clone_size: -
d_call: TRBD2
v_call: TRBV25-1
cdr3_nt: TGTGCCAGCAGTGGAGTACGGCGGGGGGGCCTCGACACCGGGGAGCTGTTTTTT
cdr3_aa: CASSGVRRGGLDTGELFF

j_call: TRBJ1-2
clone_size: -
d_call: -
v_call: TRBV30
cdr3_nt: TGTGCCTGGAGTGTACGGGGAGTGGACTATGGCTACACCTTC
cdr3_aa: CAWSVRGVDYGYTF